This record looks at one T cell receptor beta chain sequence and its context. The antigen is undetermined. TCRdb reanalysed the reads using MiXCR and keeps one entry per CDR3 protein. The sample consists of about a million distinct CDR3 sequences, roughly 30% of them appearing once. The sample is drawn from a study of T cell repertoires in cytomegalovirus infection. The wider study: Alongside well-studied HLA-B-restricted CMV epitopes, recently identified HLA-C-restricted CMV epitopes were also used. An indication of both CMV infection and matching HLA type came from public TCR beta signatures. Study results and limitations: Ex vivo responses were dominated by HLA-C-restricted CMV-specific TCR beta clonotypes.

There are 13 residues in the CDR3. V was pared by 4 bases and J by 10 bases, with 15 bases between. Germline V gene lookup returns CDR1 SGHRS and CDR2 YFSETQ. This chain joins TRBV5-1 and TRBJ2-1; D perhaps matches TRBD2 (6 bases). The source of this sequence is a human donor in good health (CMV status not recorded). Some clones in this sample may be carry-over from other donors' samples. Sequencing used cultured CD8+ T cells from PBMCs, obtained from culture after CMV antigen stimulation. The chain's CDR3 is CASSLGTPTEQFF. The DNA for the CDR3 is TGCGCCAGCAGCCTCGGGACTCCGACGGAGCAGTTCTTC.